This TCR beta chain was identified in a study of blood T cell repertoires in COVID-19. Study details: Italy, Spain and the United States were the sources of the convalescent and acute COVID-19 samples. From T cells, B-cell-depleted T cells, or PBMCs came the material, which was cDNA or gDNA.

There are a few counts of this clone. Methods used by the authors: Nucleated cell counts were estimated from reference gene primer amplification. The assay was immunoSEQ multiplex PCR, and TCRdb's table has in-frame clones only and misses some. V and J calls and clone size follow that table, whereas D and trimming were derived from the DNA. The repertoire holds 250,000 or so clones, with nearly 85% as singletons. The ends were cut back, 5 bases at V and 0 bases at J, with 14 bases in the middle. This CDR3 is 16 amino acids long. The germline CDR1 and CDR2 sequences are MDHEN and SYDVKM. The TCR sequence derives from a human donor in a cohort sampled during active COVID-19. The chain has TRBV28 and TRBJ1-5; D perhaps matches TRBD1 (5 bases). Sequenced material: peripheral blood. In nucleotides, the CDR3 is TGTGCCAGCAGTGCCCCGGAGGGGTATAGCAATCAGCCCCAGCATTTT. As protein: CASSAPEGYSNQPQHF. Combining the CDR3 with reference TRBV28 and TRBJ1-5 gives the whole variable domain DVKVTQSSRYLVKRTGEKVFLECVQDMDHENMFWYRQDPGLGLRLIYFSYDVKMKEKGDIPEGYSVSREKKERFSLILESASTNQTSMYLCASSAPEGYSNQPQHFGDGTRLSIL.